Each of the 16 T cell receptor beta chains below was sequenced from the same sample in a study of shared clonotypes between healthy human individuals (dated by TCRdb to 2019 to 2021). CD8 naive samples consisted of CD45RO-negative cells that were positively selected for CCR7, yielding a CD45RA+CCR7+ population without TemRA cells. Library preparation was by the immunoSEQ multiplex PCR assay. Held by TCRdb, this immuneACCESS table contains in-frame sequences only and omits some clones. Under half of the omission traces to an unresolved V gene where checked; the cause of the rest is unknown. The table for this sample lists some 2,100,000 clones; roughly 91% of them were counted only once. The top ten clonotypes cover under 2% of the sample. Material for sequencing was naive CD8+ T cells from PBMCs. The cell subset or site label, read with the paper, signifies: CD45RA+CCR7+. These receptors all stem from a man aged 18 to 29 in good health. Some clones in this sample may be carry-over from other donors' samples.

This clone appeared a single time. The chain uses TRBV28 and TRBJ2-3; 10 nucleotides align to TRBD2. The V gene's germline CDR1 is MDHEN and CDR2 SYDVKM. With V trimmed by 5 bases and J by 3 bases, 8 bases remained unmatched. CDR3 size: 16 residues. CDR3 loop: CASSRGLAERTDTQYF. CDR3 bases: TGTGCCAGCAGTCGCGGACTAGCGGAGCGGACAGATACGCAGTATTTT. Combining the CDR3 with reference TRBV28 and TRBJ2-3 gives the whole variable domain DVKVTQSSRYLVKRTGEKVFLECVQDMDHENMFWYRQDPGLGLRLIYFSYDVKMKEKGDIPEGYSVSREKKERFSLILESASTNQTSMYLCASSRGLAERTDTQYFGPGTRLTVL.

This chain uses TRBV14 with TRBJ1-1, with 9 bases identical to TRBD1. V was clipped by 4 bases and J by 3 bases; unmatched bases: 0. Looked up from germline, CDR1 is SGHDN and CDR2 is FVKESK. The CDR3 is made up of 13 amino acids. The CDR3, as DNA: TGTGCCAGCAGCCGGACAGGGGACACTGAAGCTTTCTTT. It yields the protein CASSRTGDTEAFF.

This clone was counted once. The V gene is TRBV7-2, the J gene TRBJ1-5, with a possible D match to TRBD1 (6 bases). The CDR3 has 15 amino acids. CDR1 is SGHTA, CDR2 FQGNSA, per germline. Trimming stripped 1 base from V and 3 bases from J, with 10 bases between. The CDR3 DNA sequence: TGTGCCAGCAGCTTAGGCGGGGGCGTCAATCAGCCCCAGCATTTT. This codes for CASSLGGGVNQPQHF.

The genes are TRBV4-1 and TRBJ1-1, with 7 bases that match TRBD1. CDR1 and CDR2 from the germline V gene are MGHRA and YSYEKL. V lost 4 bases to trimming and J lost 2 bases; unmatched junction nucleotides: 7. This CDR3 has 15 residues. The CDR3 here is CASSLGDSFNTEAFF. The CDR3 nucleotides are TGCGCCAGCAGCCTAGGGGACAGCTTTAACACTGAAGCTTTCTTT.

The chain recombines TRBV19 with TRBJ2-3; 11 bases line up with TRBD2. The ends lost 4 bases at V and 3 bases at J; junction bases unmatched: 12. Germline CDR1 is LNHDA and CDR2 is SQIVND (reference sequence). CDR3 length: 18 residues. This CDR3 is CASSTTPPGLAATDTQYF. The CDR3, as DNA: TGTGCCAGTAGTACCACACCCCCGGGACTAGCGGCAACAGATACGCAGTATTTT.

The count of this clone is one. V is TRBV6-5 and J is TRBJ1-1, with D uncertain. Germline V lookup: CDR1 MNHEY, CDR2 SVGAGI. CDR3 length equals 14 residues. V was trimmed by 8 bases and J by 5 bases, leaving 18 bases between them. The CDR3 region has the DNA TGTGCCAGCTCATTCGGGCCCCAAGGGACTGAAGCTTTCTTT. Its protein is CASSFGPQGTEAFF.

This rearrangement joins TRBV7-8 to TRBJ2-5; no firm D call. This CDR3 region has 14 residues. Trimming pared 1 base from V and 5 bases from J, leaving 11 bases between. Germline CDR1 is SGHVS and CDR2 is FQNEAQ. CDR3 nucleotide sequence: TGTGCCAGCAGCTTAGAGGCCCCCCCGGAGACCCAGTACTTC. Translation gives CASSLEAPPETQYF.

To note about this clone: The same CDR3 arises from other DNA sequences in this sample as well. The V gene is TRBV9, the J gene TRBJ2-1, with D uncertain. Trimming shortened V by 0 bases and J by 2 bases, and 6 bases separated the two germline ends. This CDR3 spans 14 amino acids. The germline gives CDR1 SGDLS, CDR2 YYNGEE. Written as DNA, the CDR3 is TGTGCCAGCAGCGTAGACAGTACCTACAATGAGCAGTTCTTC. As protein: CASSVDSTYNEQFF.

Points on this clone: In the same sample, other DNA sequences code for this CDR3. The CDR3 sequence: CASSPRSYSNQPQHF. The CDR3, as DNA: TGTGCCAGCAGTCCCAGGAGTTATAGCAATCAGCCCCAGCATTTT. The genes are TRBV28 and TRBJ1-5; D remains unclear. The CDR3 is made up of 15 amino acids. Per germline, CDR1 MDHEN and CDR2 SYDVKM. V was pared by 5 bases and J by 0 bases, with 11 bases between.

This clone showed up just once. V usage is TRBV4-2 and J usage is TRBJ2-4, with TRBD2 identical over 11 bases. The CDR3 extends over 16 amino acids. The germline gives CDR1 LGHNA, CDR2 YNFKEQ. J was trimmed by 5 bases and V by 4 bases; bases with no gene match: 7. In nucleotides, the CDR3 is TGTGCCAGCAGCCTATTAGCGGGAGGGCCCGAAAACATTCAGTACTTC. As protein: CASSLLAGGPENIQYF.

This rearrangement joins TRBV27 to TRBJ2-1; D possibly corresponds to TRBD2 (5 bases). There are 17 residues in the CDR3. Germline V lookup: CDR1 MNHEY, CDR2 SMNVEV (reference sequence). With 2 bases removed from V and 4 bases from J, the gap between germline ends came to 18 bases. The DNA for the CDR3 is TGTGCCAGCAGTTTACTCTCTACTTGGACTGGATACAATGAGCAGTTCTTC. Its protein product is CASSLLSTWTGYNEQFF.

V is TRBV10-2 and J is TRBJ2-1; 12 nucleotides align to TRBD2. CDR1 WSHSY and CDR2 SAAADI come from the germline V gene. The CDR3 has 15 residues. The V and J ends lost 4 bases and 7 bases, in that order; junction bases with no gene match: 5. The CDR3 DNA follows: TGCGCCAGCAGTGTTACTAGCGGGAGGAGGAATGAGCAGTTCTTC. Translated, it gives CASSVTSGRRNEQFF.

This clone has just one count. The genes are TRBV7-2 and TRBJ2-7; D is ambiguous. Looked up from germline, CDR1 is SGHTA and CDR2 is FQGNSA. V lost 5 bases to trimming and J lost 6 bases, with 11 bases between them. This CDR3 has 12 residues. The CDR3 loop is CASSPRVFEQYF. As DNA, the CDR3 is TGTGCCAGCAGCCCAAGGGTCTTCGAGCAGTACTTC.

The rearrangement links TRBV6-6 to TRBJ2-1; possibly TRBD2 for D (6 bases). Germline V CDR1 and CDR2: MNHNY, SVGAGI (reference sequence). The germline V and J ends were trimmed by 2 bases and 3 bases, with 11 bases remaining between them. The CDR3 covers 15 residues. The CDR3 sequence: CASSYLGLGYNEQFF. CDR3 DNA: TGTGCCAGCAGTTACCTGGGACTGGGCTACAATGAGCAGTTCTTC.

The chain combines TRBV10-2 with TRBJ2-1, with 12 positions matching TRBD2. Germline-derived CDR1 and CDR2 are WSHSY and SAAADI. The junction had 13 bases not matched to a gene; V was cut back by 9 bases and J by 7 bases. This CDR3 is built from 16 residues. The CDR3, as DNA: TGCGCCAGTTCCATGACTAGCGGGAGAATTATGAATGAGCAGTTCTTC. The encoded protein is CASSMTSGRIMNEQFF.

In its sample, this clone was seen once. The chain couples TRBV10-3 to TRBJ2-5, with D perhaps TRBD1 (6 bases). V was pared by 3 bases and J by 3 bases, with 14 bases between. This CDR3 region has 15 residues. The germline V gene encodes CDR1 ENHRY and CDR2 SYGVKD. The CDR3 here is CAISDEQGLEETQYF. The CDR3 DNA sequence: TGTGCCATCAGTGACGAACAGGGTCTGGAAGAGACCCAGTACTTC.